This paragraph covers one T cell receptor beta chain sequence. Its antigen is not identified. These data belong to a study of early T cells in non-severe SARS-CoV-2 infection. Study information: Bulk RNA isolated from unsorted whole blood underwent sequencing; chains were not paired.

cDNA molecules, individually, were tagged with unique molecular identifiers. TCRdb reprocessed the 5' RACE reads with MiXCR, giving one entry per CDR3 protein. Of over 70,000 distinct CDR3 sequences in the sample, roughly an eighth were seen once. CDR1 is SNHLY and CDR2 is FYNNEI in the germline V gene. V was trimmed by 1 base and J by 6 bases, leaving 7 bases between them. The CDR3 has 13 residues. Study results and limitations: The matching step, a VDJdb search, favored anti-spike CD8 responses and missed private and CD4 specificities.

Material: whole blood. This TCR was recovered from an adult who was a healthcare worker with PCR-confirmed SARS-CoV-2 infection or an uninfected control (not recorded which). V and J are TRBV2 and TRBJ2-1, with a tentative D call TRBD2 (5 bases). The CDR3 DNA follows: TGTGCCAGCAGTGAAGGGACTGGCAATGAGCAGTTCTTC. It specifies CASSEGTGNEQFF.